What follows are 13 T cell receptor beta chains derived from one specimen sequenced in a study of blood T cell repertoires in COVID-19. Method: immunoSEQ multiplex PCR; TCRdb's copy keeps in-frame clones and lacks some. The sample lists about 230,000 clones; more than 70% were seen once. What was sequenced was PBMCs or T cells enriched from blood (not recorded which). Source of these receptors: a woman between 35 and 50 years old with acute COVID-19.

J is TRBJ2-4 and V is TRBV5-1; TRBD1 agrees at 8 bases. The CDR3 is 15 amino acids. The ends lost 3 bases at V and 6 bases at J; junction bases unmatched: 8. CDR1 and CDR2 from the germline V gene are SGHRS and YFSETQ. In DNA form, the CDR3 reads TGCGCCAGCAGCTCATATTCCGGGACAGGAAACATTCAGTACTTC. This sequence encodes CASSSYSGTGNIQYF.

The chain carries TRBV2 and TRBJ1-3, with D hard to call. Per germline, CDR1 SNHLY and CDR2 FYNNEI. The V end lost 3 bases, the J end lost 2 bases, and 8 bases lay between the germline ends. The CDR3 covers 14 residues. In nucleotides, the CDR3 is TGTGCCAGCAGTGAGTACAAACCTGGAAACACCATATATTTT. Protein sequence: CASSEYKPGNTIYF.

The chain recombines TRBV3-1 (or the pseudogene TRBV3-2) with TRBJ2-7, with D hard to call. The length of the CDR3 is 12 residues. Germline lookup yields CDR1 LGHDT and CDR2 YNNKEL (reference sequence). Trimming took 4 bases from V and 3 from J, leaving 7 bases between them. CDR3 in amino acids: CASSPHIYEQYF. The DNA of the CDR3 is TGTGCCAGCAGCCCTCACATCTACGAGCAGTACTTC.

The chain recombines TRBV11-2 with TRBJ1-1, with unresolved D. Germline V gene data show CDR1 as SGHAT and CDR2 as FQNNGV. Trimming pared 1 base from V and 9 bases from J, leaving 9 bases between. The CDR3 contains 12 residues. The CDR3 protein is CASSLGELQAFF. CDR3 bases: TGTGCCAGCAGCTTAGGAGAACTGCAAGCTTTCTTT.

This clone was found a few times. The rearrangement joins TRBV4-3 to TRBJ1-2; D is possibly TRBD1 (5 bases). The V end was cut by 0 bases, the J end by 4 bases, with 15 bases between. CDR1 is LGHNA, CDR2 YSLEER, per germline. The CDR3 loop spans 16 amino acids. The chain's CDR3 is CASSQDPRQGAYGYTF. The CDR3 bases are TGCGCCAGCAGCCAAGATCCCCGTCAGGGCGCCTATGGCTACACCTTC.

The chain joins TRBV5-5 to TRBJ1-2; 7 bases match TRBD1. CDR3 size: 15 residues. The V gene end was trimmed by 0 bases and the J gene end by 4 bases; junction bases not matched to a gene: 6. Germline CDR1 and CDR2: SGHKS and YYEKEE (reference sequence). CDR3 sequence: CASSLAGQGGYGYTF. DNA of the CDR3: TGTGCCAGCAGCTTGGCTGGGCAGGGGGGCTATGGCTACACCTTC.

The chain's CDR3 is CASGGTGNVMRNTEAFF. The CDR3 DNA follows: TGTGCCAGCGGGGGGACAGGGAACGTAATGAGGAACACTGAAGCTTTCTTT. V is TRBV2 and J is TRBJ1-1; 9 bases are shared with TRBD1. CDR3 length: 17 residues. Germline V lookup: CDR1 SNHLY, CDR2 FYNNEI. With 8 bases clipped from V and 1 base from J, the junction kept 14 bases outside the gene matches.

The chain recombines TRBV9 with TRBJ2-2; 11 positions agree with TRBD2. The CDR3 runs to 16 residues. Losses at the gene ends were 3 bases for V and 4 bases for J; bases not matched to a gene: 5. Per the germline V gene, CDR1 is SGDLS and CDR2 is YYNGEE. In DNA form, the CDR3 reads TGTGCCAGCAGCGGCGGACTAGCGGGCTCCACCGGGGAGCTGTTTTTT. The encoded protein is CASSGGLAGSTGELFF.

This rearrangement joins TRBV5-1 to TRBJ2-6; no clear D. Deletions cut 2 bases from V and 4 bases from J, with 4 bases between. There are 13 residues in the CDR3. Germline CDR1 reads SGHRS; CDR2 reads YFSETQ. The CDR3 nucleotides are TGCGCCAGCAGCTTCGTGGGGGCCAACGTCCTGACTTTC. It yields the protein CASSFVGANVLTF.

The CDR3 loop reads CASGWRGASYNEQFF. In DNA, the CDR3 is TGTGCCAGCGGCTGGCGGGGGGCATCCTACAATGAGCAGTTCTTC. The V call is TRBV7-2, the J call TRBJ2-1, with 8 bases matching TRBD2. Germline V gene lookup returns CDR1 SGHTA and CDR2 FQGNSA. The V gene end was trimmed by 8 bases and the J gene end by 1 base; junction bases not matched to a gene: 7. This CDR3 comprises 15 residues.

The chain is built from TRBV14 and TRBJ2-3, with 10 nucleotides matching TRBD2. The germline CDR1 and CDR2 sequences are SGHDN and FVKESK. The CDR3 sequence is 16 residues long. The V gene end was trimmed by 4 bases and the J gene end by 7 bases; junction bases not matched to a gene: 11. Written as DNA, the CDR3 is TGTGCCAGCAGCCCTAGCGGGAGTTTTGTTGGAAATACGCAGTATTTT. Its translation: CASSPSGSFVGNTQYF. The variable domain in full, completed from reference TRBV14 and TRBJ2-3, reads EAGVTQFPSHSVIEKGQTVTLRCDPISGHDNLYWYRRVMGKEIKFLLHFVKESKQDESGMPNNRFLAERTGGTYSTLKVQPAELEDSGVYFCASSPSGSFVGNTQYFGPGTRLTVL.

The chain carries TRBV11-2 and TRBJ2-2; D unresolved. V was trimmed by 7 bases and J by 8 bases, leaving 8 bases between them. Germline CDR1 and CDR2: SGHAT and FQNNGV. The CDR3 is 11 residues long. The chain's CDR3 is CASTILGELFF. CDR3 bases: TGTGCCAGCACCATTCTAGGGGAGCTGTTTTTT. Combining the CDR3 with reference TRBV11-2 and TRBJ2-2 gives the whole variable domain EAGVAQSPRYKIIEKRQSVAFWCNPISGHATLYWYQQILGQGPKLLIQFQNNGVVDDSQLPKDRFSAERLKGVDSTLKIQPAKLEDSAVYLCASTILGELFFGEGSRLTVL.

CDR3 in amino acids: CASSQTGTGGTDTQYF. In DNA form, the CDR3 reads TGCGCCAGCAGCCAAACCGGGACAGGGGGCACAGATACGCAGTATTTT. V usage is TRBV4-1 and J usage is TRBJ2-3; 10 bases fit TRBD1. The V gene's germline CDR1 is MGHRA and CDR2 YSYEKL. The CDR3 extends over 16 amino acids. With V trimmed by 2 bases and J by 1 base, 3 bases remained unmatched.